These 25 T cell receptor beta chains originate from one sample sequenced in a study of shared T cell receptors in the human thymus. Data came from immunoSEQ multiplex PCR; TCRdb stores just in-frame clones and leaves some out. The data contain 600,000 to 900,000 clones, roughly 85% of them seen just once; the ten biggest clones take up about 0.0098%. The same sample was also used in a study of human thymus T cells.

The material sequenced was thymocytes. The origin of the receptors is a girl under three years old with a congenital heart defect.

V usage is TRBV6-6 and J usage is TRBJ2-7; 11 positions match TRBD1. V was clipped by 5 bases and J by 2 bases; unmatched bases: 8. Germline assignment: CDR1 MNHNY and CDR2 SVGAGI (reference sequence). The CDR3 extends over 16 amino acids. CDR3 amino acids: CASSTQDRGLTYEQYF. CDR3 nucleotide sequence: TGTGCCAGCAGTACCCAGGACAGGGGGCTGACCTACGAGCAGTACTTC.

V and J are TRBV11-3 and TRBJ1-3; D gene ambiguous. The germline V gene encodes CDR1 SGHNT and CDR2 YENEEA. The CDR3 runs to 12 residues. Deletions cut 5 bases from V and 4 bases from J, with 6 bases between. CDR3 bases: TGTGCCAGCAGCCACCAGGGAAACACCATATATTTT. Its protein is CASSHQGNTIYF.

This clone was seen just once. The chain carries TRBV30 and TRBJ2-7, with D possibly TRBD1 on 6 matching bases. Germline lookup yields CDR1 GTSNPN and CDR2 SVGIG (reference sequence). The V end was cut by 4 bases, the J end by 7 bases, with 23 bases between. The CDR3 runs to 15 residues. The CDR3 region has the DNA TGTGCCTGGACCACGACGGGACATTTAATCGGGGAGCAGTACTTC. Residues: CAWTTTGHLIGEQYF.

The rearrangement links TRBV25-1 to TRBJ1-1; a weak D match, TRBD1 (5 bases). Germline V gene data show CDR1 as MGHDK and CDR2 as SYGVNS. CDR3 size: 18 residues. The V and J ends lost 6 bases and 0 bases respectively, with 23 bases between them. This CDR3 is CASSETSWGDQMNTEAFF. Here the CDR3 DNA reads TGTGCCAGCAGCGAGACTAGTTGGGGGGATCAGATGAACACTGAAGCTTTCTTT.

The rearrangement uses TRBV5-1 and TRBJ1-5; a weak D match, TRBD1 (6 bases). Between the trimmed V and J ends, which lost 6 bases and 3 bases, there was a span of 16 bases. The germline V gene encodes CDR1 SGHRS and CDR2 YFSETQ. The CDR3 totals 15 residues. CDR3 DNA sequence: TGCGCCAGCAACTCCGAGACAGGCGACAATCAGCCCCAGCATTTT. Translating it yields CASNSETGDNQPQHF.

This chain links TRBV27 with TRBJ1-2; 8 bases match TRBD1. The CDR3 totals 14 residues. Germline CDR1 reads MNHEY; CDR2 reads SMNVEV (reference sequence). With 5 bases clipped from V and 8 bases from J, the junction kept 10 bases outside the gene matches. CDR3 sequence (DNA): TGTGCCAGCAGTACTCCGGACAGGGTAGAAGGCTACACCTTC. Amino acids: CASSTPDRVEGYTF.

This chain connects TRBV4-3 to TRBJ1-5; 9 positions match TRBD1. CDR1 and CDR2 (germline): LGHNA, YSLEER. V shed 3 bases and J 7 bases; nucleotides not matched to a gene: 13. This CDR3 spans 17 amino acids. CDR3 amino acids: CASSQFSVRTGDQPQHF. The DNA of the CDR3 is TGCGCCAGCAGCCAGTTTTCGGTACGGACAGGGGACCAGCCCCAGCATTTT.

This clone was seen more than once but under ten times. The chain links TRBV15 to TRBJ1-3, with a weak D call TRBD1 (6 bases). The CDR3 has 15 amino acids. Per the germline V gene, CDR1 is LNHNV and CDR2 is YYDKDF (reference sequence). The V end was cut by 0 bases, the J end by 6 bases, with 12 bases between. CDR3 protein: CATSREQGFQNTIYF. DNA of the CDR3: TGTGCCACCAGCAGAGAACAGGGATTTCAAAACACCATATATTTT.

The CDR3 nucleotides are TGTGCCAGCAGTGTCCAGAATACAGGCAGGGAAAAACTGTTTTTT. Protein product: CASSVQNTGREKLFF. V usage is TRBV28 and J usage is TRBJ1-4; D is possibly TRBD1 (5 bases). V was cut by 5 bases and J by 8 bases, with 18 bases left in between. This CDR3 comprises 15 residues. Germline V CDR1 and CDR2: MDHEN, SYDVKM.

In regard to this clone: One junction end does not reproduce the germline sequence, and a read error may be involved. DNA for the CDR3: TGTGCCTGGACAAACACGGGAAAGGTCCTGCCGGGAGACTTC. It yields the protein CAWTNTGKVLPGDF. This rearrangement joins TRBV30 to TRBJ1-2; no clear D. CDR1 and CDR2 (germline): GTSNPN, SVGIG (reference sequence). The CDR3 covers 14 residues. The entire variable domain, with the rest obtained from reference TRBV30 and TRBJ1-2, is as follows: SQTIHQWPATLVQPVGSPLSLECTVEGTSNPNLYWYRQAAGRGLQLLFYSVGIGQISSEVPQNLSASRPQDRQFILSSKKLLLSDSGFYLCAWTNTGKVLPGDFGSGTRLTVV.

The V call is TRBV6-6, the J call TRBJ2-2; possibly TRBD2 for D (6 bases). V was shortened by 6 bases and J by 4 bases, with 12 bases between the two germline ends. There are 14 residues in the CDR3. CDR1 MNHNY and CDR2 SVGAGI come from the germline V gene (reference sequence). For the CDR3, the DNA is TGTGCCAGCAGCACTAGCAGTTTCACCGGGGAGCTGTTTTTT. Amino acids: CASSTSSFTGELFF.

The genes are TRBV7-2 and TRBJ2-7; a weak D match, TRBD2 (6 bases). Trimming shortened V by 3 bases and J by 3 bases, and 18 bases separated the two germline ends. The length of the CDR3 is 16 residues. Germline V gives CDR1 SGHTA, CDR2 FQGNSA. The CDR3, as DNA: TGTGCCAGCAGCTTTTCGGGCGGGACCATCAACTACGAGCAGTACTTC. This encodes CASSFSGGTINYEQYF.

The rearrangement uses TRBV6-1 and TRBJ2-5, with D perhaps TRBD1 (5 bases). The V gene's germline CDR1 is MNHNS and CDR2 SASEGT. There are 16 residues in the CDR3. V gave up 2 bases and J gave up 1 base, with 14 bases separating them. CDR3 region: CASSEKGRLLQETQYF. In DNA, the CDR3 is TGTGCCAGCAGTGAAAAGGGGCGTCTGCTCCAAGAGACCCAGTACTTC.

In its sample, this clone was seen a few times. The chain employs TRBV7-3 and TRBJ2-2; 14 bases line up with TRBD2. Germline CDR1 SGHTA, CDR2 FQGTGA. The junction had 12 bases not matched to a gene; V was cut back by 2 bases and J by 4 bases. This CDR3 contains 20 residues. The CDR3 nucleotides read TGTGCCAGCAGCTTAGGAACTGGGACTAGCGGGGGTGAGCTCACCGGGGAGCTGTTTTTT. Translated, it gives CASSLGTGTSGGELTGELFF.

The chain uses TRBV9 and TRBJ1-1; 7 bases fit TRBD1. The CDR3 is 16 residues long. The germline V gene encodes CDR1 SGDLS and CDR2 YYNGEE. V lost 4 bases to trimming and J lost 3 bases; unmatched junction nucleotides: 12. CDR3 sequence (DNA): TGTGCCAGCAGCCAAGGGCCGACAGGGCAAGACACTGAAGCTTTCTTT. Amino acids: CASSQGPTGQDTEAFF.

This chain joins TRBV7-2 and TRBJ1-2, with TRBD1 as a possible D gene (5 bases). Germline V gene sequence: CDR1 SGHTA, CDR2 FQGNSA. The CDR3 is 13 amino acids. V gave up 3 bases and J gave up 6 bases, with 11 bases separating them. CDR3 in DNA: TGTGCCAGCAGCTTGGCCAGGGTGGATGGCTACACCTTC. As protein: CASSLARVDGYTF.

The genes are TRBV15 and TRBJ1-5; 8 bases map to TRBD1. The CDR3 runs 14 residues. V lost 1 base and J lost 6; bases outside the gene matches: 2. Germline assignment: CDR1 LNHNV and CDR2 YYDKDF (reference sequence). This CDR3 is CATSRVTGGQPQHF. The CDR3 DNA sequence: TGTGCCACCAGCAGAGTCACAGGGGGTCAGCCCCAGCATTTT.

The chain uses TRBV4-3 and TRBJ2-2; 11 positions agree with TRBD1. The germline V gene encodes CDR1 LGHNA and CDR2 YSLEER. This CDR3 spans 17 amino acids. The V and J ends lost 0 bases and 7 bases, in that order; junction bases with no gene match: 7. The chain's CDR3 is CASSQEGDRGFGGELFF. In nucleotides, the CDR3 is TGCGCCAGCAGCCAAGAGGGGGACAGGGGGTTTGGCGGGGAGCTGTTTTTT.

This chain joins TRBV6-6 and TRBJ1-1, with 8 bases identical to TRBD1. Trimming took 7 bases from V and 5 from J; bases not matched to a gene: 12. Germline V gene data show CDR1 as MNHNY and CDR2 as SVGAGI (reference sequence). This CDR3 comprises 15 residues. Written as DNA, the CDR3 is TGTGCCAGCACGCTCCAGGGGGCTTTTACGACTGAAGCTTTCTTT. It yields the protein CASTLQGAFTTEAFF.

The chain employs TRBV12-5 and TRBJ1-2; TRBD1 matches at 9 bases. The V gene end was trimmed by 7 bases and the J gene end by 0 bases; junction bases not matched to a gene: 15. CDR3 size: 18 residues. Germline loops: CDR1 LGHNT, CDR2 FRNRAP. This CDR3 is CASVEDRGKGTANYGYTF. The DNA for the CDR3 is TGTGCTAGTGTTGAAGACAGGGGGAAGGGAACAGCTAACTATGGCTACACCTTC.

As for this clone: A read error may produce the germline difference seen at one junction end. This chain links TRBV6-5 with TRBJ1-1, with 8 bases lining up with TRBD1. This CDR3 has 13 residues. Germline CDR1 and CDR2: MNHEY and SVGAGI. CDR3 region: CASSPGQGPETFF. DNA of the CDR3: TGTGCCAGCAGCCCCGGACAGGGACCTGAAACTTTCTTT.

The rearrangement links TRBV14 to TRBJ2-7; D call uncertain. This CDR3 is 15 amino acids long. Germline values: CDR1 SGHDN, CDR2 FVKESK. Trimming stripped 0 bases from V and 1 base from J, with 10 bases between. This CDR3 is CASSQDKGGSYEQYF. For the CDR3, the DNA is TGTGCCAGCAGCCAAGATAAAGGCGGATCCTACGAGCAGTACTTC.

The rearrangement links TRBV9 to TRBJ1-3; no firm D call. CDR3 length equals 17 residues. Germline V gives CDR1 SGDLS, CDR2 YYNGEE. V lost 2 bases and J 1 base, leaving 16 bases between the germline ends. The CDR3 spells CASSVLGGPVSGNTIYF. CDR3 nucleotides: TGTGCCAGCAGCGTTCTGGGAGGCCCAGTATCTGGAAACACCATATATTTT. Full variable domain (rest looked up from reference TRBV9 and TRBJ1-3): DSGVTQTPKHLITATGQRVTLRCSPRSGDLSVYWYQQSLDQGLQFLIQYYNGEERAKGNILERFSAQQFPDLHSELNLSSLELGDSALYFCASSVLGGPVSGNTIYFGEGSWLTVV.

V usage is TRBV15 and J usage is TRBJ2-3; 9 nucleotides match TRBD1. The germline V gene has CDR1 LNHNV and CDR2 YYDKDF (reference sequence). The length of the CDR3 is 18 residues. The junction had 8 bases not matched to a gene; V was cut back by 1 base and J by 0 bases. The CDR3: CATSRVCGTGSSTDTQYF. The CDR3 DNA follows: TGTGCCACCAGCAGAGTGTGTGGGACAGGGTCTAGCACAGATACGCAGTATTTT.

The chain has TRBV11-2 and TRBJ1-2; 9 bases fit TRBD1. With 4 bases clipped from V and 7 bases from J, the junction kept 13 bases outside the gene matches. This CDR3 comprises 16 residues. CDR1 is SGHAT, CDR2 FQNNGV, per germline. The CDR3 spells CASSYMGGTGRAGYTF. DNA of the CDR3: TGTGCCAGCAGCTACATGGGGGGGACAGGGCGGGCTGGCTACACCTTC.